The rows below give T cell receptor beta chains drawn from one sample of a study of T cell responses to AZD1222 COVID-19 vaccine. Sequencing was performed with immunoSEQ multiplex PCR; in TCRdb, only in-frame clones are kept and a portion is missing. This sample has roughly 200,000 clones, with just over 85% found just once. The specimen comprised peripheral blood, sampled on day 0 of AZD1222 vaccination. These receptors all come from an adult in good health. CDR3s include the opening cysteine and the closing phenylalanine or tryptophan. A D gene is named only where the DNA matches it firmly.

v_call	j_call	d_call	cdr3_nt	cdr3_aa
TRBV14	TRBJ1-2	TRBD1	TGTGCCAGCAGCCAAGAGTGGACAGGAGGCTACACCTTC	CASSQEWTGGYTF
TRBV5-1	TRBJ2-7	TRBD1	TGCGCCAGCAGCTTGGGTGGACAGGACTACGAGCAGTACTTC	CASSLGGQDYEQYF
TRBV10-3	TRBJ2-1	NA	TGTGCCATCAGTGGGGCTACTAGGACGAATGAGCAGTTCTTC	CAISGATRTNEQFF
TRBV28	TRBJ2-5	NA	TGTGCCAGCAGCGGGGAAGGGAGAGAGACCCAGTACTTC	CASSGEGRETQYF
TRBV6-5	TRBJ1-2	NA	TGTGCCAGCAGTTACACTGGGACTCCAGGTGGCTACACCTTC	CASSYTGTPGGYTF
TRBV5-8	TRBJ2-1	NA	TGTGCCAGCCTTATCGCGGAGGGGGGGCGGAATGAGCAGTTCTTC	CASLIAEGGRNEQFF
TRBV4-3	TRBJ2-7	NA	TGCGCCAGCGGCATAGAGCTGACCTACGAGCAGTACTTC	CASGIELTYEQYF
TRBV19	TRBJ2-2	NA	TGTGCCAGTAGTATCAAGAGACAGGCTAACACCGGGGAGCTGTTTTTT	CASSIKRQANTGELFF
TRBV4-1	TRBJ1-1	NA	TGCGCCAGCAGCACCTCAGGGCGGACTGAAGCTTTCTTT	CASSTSGRTEAFF
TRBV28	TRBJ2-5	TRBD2	TGTGCCAGCAGTTCACCATTAGCGGGGGGGCGGGAGACCCAGTACTTC	CASSSPLAGGRETQYF
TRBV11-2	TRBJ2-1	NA	TGTGCCAGCAGCTTAATTATGGTCTTCTACAATGAGCAGTTCTTC	CASSLIMVFYNEQFF
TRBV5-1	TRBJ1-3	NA	TGCGCCAGCAGCTCCTCCAGCTCTGGAAACACCATATATTTT	CASSSSSSGNTIYF